Each of the 2 T cell receptor beta chains below was sequenced from the same sample in a study of breast tumors, draining lymph nodes, adjacent tissues. TCRdb passed the multiplex PCR reads through MiXCR, listing each CDR3 protein once. The sample consists of roughly 11,000 distinct CDR3 sequences, 50% to 60% of them appearing once. The sequencing sample was made of breast tumor tissue. The receptors here all came from a female donor with breast cancer. Some clones in this sample may be carry-over from other donors' samples.

Judged by abundance, this clonotype is medium-sized. The rearrangement joins TRBV2 to TRBJ1-4; D is undetermined. Germline V gene sequence: CDR1 SNHLY, CDR2 FYNNEI. The CDR3 covers 13 residues. The V end was cut by 6 bases, the J end by 2 bases, with 7 bases between. The CDR3 sequence: CASRESTNEKLFF. In DNA form, the CDR3 reads TGTGCCAGCAGGGAGTCGACTAATGAAAAACTGTTTTTT.

V usage is TRBV5-1 and J usage is TRBJ2-5; TRBD2 might be the D (7 bases). CDR1 is SGHRS, CDR2 YFSETQ, per germline. Trimming took off 1 base at V and 2 bases at J, with 12 bases between the two ends. The CDR3 totals 15 residues. The CDR3 sequence: CASSLTGGRQETQYF. The CDR3 bases are TGCGCCAGCAGCTTGACGGGGGGCAGACAAGAGACCCAGTACTTC. The complete variable domain, with remaining parts taken from reference TRBV5-1 and TRBJ2-5, reads KAGVTQTPRYLIKTRGQQVTLSCSPISGHRSVSWYQQTPGQGLQFLFEYFSETQRNKGNFPGRFSGRQFSNSRSEMNVSTLELGDSALYLCASSLTGGRQETQYFGPGTRLLVL.